Included here is one T cell receptor (beta chain) sequence, with context. The data were obtained in a study of blood T cell repertoires in COVID-19. Background on the study: The United States, Italy and Spain were the sources of the acute and convalescent COVID-19 samples. Nucleic acid was either cDNA or gDNA, and it came from T cells, B-cell-depleted T cells, or PBMCs.

The CDR3 length is 16 residues. Unmatched junction bases numbered 4, after V lost 1 base and J lost 4 bases. CDR1 and CDR2 from the germline V gene are SGHVS and FQNEAQ. As processed by the authors: Using reference gene primer amplification, nucleated cell counts were estimated. Sequencing was performed with immunoSEQ multiplex PCR; in TCRdb, only in-frame clones are kept and a portion is missing. V and J calls and clone size follow that table, whereas D and trimming were derived from the DNA. The sample lists some 240,000 clones, nearly 90% occurring once. V gene TRBV7-8 combines with J gene TRBJ2-2; 9 bases fit TRBD2. The TCR sequence derives from a woman between 35 and 50 years old who had recovered from COVID-19. Sequencing input: peripheral blood. CDR3 bases: TGTGCCAGCAGCTTAGTGGTAGCGGGAGTCACCGGGGAGCTGTTTTTT. Its translation: CASSLVVAGVTGELFF.